This TCR beta chain was observed in a study of STAT5B mutations in CD4+ large granular lymphocyte leukemia. General study findings and limits: Main leukemic clonotypes were patient-specific, but approximately 25% appeared at low frequency elsewhere. CD4-sorted patient repertoires seemed more clonal than healthy CD4+ repertoires.

Buffy coats from healthy blood donors served as controls. Original handling: Productive clonotypes were detectable down to 2.59 x 10-5 frequency. Sequenced by immunoSEQ multiplex PCR; TCRdb stores in-frame clones only, minus some. V, J and clone size were drawn from that table, and D and trimming were deduced from the DNA. The table includes tens of thousands of clones, more than 80% detected once. This CDR3 contains 13 residues. V was shortened by 5 bases and J by 3 bases, with 9 bases between the two germline ends. Germline loops: CDR1 SEHNR, CDR2 FQNEAQ (reference sequence). Of note for this clone: Its specificity is unknown.

The chain has TRBV7-9 and TRBJ2-3; the D gene is possibly TRBD1 (6 bases). The specimen sequenced was CD4+ T cells from blood buffy coats. This receptor was obtained from a human donor in good health. CDR3 coding DNA: TGTGCCAGCAGCCAACAGGGAACAGATACGCAGTATTTT. Its translation is CASSQQGTDTQYF.